A selection of T cell receptor beta chains follows, all from one sample in a study of a mutant IDH1 vaccine in newly diagnosed glioma. Sequencing was performed with immunoSEQ multiplex PCR; in TCRdb, only in-frame clones are kept and a portion is missing. The table has approximately 70,000 clones, more than 65% seen once. The sample was PBMCs, taken from a glioma patient treated with radiotherapy, temozolomide or both. The origin of the receptors is a man aged 45-65 years with glioma. CDR3s leave out the opening cysteine and the closing phenylalanine or tryptophan.

j_call,v_call,cdr3_aa
TRBJ2-7,TRBV5-1,ASGEVSYEQY
TRBJ2-7,TRBV2,ASQRGTVGNEQY
TRBJ2-1,TRBV30,AWSEGEQF
TRBJ2-7,TRBV20-1,SARAHYEQY
TRBJ1-2,TRBV29-1,SVDRLDGYT
TRBJ1-2,TRBV6-5,ASSSGNGYT
TRBJ2-7,TRBV19,ASRDDRTSYEQY
TRBJ2-2,TRBV2,ASSEIPRNTGELF
TRBJ1-2,TRBV28,ASSLKRARGYT
TRBJ1-1,TRBV18,ASSLTGGMNTEAF
TRBJ2-1,TRBV2,ASGTEQF
TRBJ1-1,TRBV13,ASSLLNTEAF
TRBJ1-1,TRBV18,ASSPQNLNTEAF
TRBJ2-1,TRBV4-3,ASSQDRSGQSPNEQF
TRBJ1-2,TRBV28,ASSPIFGYGYT
TRBJ2-2,TRBV7-3,ASSQVGGTGELF
TRBJ2-2,TRBV19,ASSRRSQGLEPDLF
TRBJ2-3,TRBV19,ASSIQDYTDTQY
TRBJ1-2,TRBV5-1,ASSSDVGTGYGYT
TRBJ2-5,TRBV10-3,AISESDRETQY
TRBJ1-1,TRBV2,ASRLGQANTEAF
TRBJ1-6,TRBV6-5,ASSYGPSSYNSPLH
TRBJ2-7,TRBV7-9,ASSALRYEQY
TRBJ2-2,TRBV19,AARTGLTGELF
TRBJ2-5,TRBV11-3,ASSAGRSQETQY
TRBJ2-1,TRBV19,ASTPRTSGVINEQF
TRBJ1-1,TRBV5-1,ASSLMQTNTEAF
TRBJ1-6,TRBV5-6,ASSLEPGVGSPLH
TRBJ1-2,TRBV6-4,ASSDGAGNGYT
TRBJ2-5,TRBV10-3,AIGTGGYQETQY
TRBJ1-1,TRBV28,ASSSWTGTEAF
TRBJ2-2,TRBV19,ASSPQGRELF
TRBJ2-3,TRBV2,ATSAASTDTQY
TRBJ1-1,TRBV29-1,SVQGGSEAF
TRBJ2-3,TRBV7-2,ASSITSGTTTDTQY
TRBJ1-4,TRBV6-5,ASSYAQGATNEKLF
TRBJ2-6,TRBV30,AWSSVTGGRSSGANVLT
TRBJ2-7,TRBV4-3,ASSQDRGTASLEQY
TRBJ1-4,TRBV28,ASSEQGANEKLF
TRBJ1-5,TRBV19,ASSIGPTGYQPQH
TRBJ1-2,TRBV30,AWSETGSGYT
TRBJ2-5,TRBV13,ASSGLAGQETQY
TRBJ2-2,TRBV28,ASRAGSFGELF
TRBJ2-5,TRBV5-6,ASSFAGEWTQY
TRBJ1-2,TRBV4-1,ASSQESWLQYGYT
TRBJ2-7,TRBV5-1,ASSTGLAGTSRYEQY
TRBJ2-1,TRBV10-3,AVSGTQGVNEQF
TRBJ2-1,TRBV15,ATISRYSDNEQF